This T cell receptor beta chain was obtained from a study of identical twins. One entry per CDR3 protein, called by TCRdb with MiXCR from the 5' RACE reads. The data hold 500,000 to 600,000 distinct CDR3 sequences, with 20% to 25% observed a single time. The V end was cut by 2 bases, the J end by 7 bases, with 12 bases between. CDR1 is SGHNT and CDR2 is YYREEE in the germline V gene (reference sequence). The CDR3 is 13 residues long. Study results and limitations: For cord blood, abundant beta clonotypes had fewer insertions, unlike memory repertoires, which showed none.

Of note for this clonotype: The antigen is unknown.

The same sample was also studied in work on T cells expressing NK-cell markers.

The J gene is TRBJ1-2, the V gene TRBV5-4; no definite D call. Sequenced: CD4+ T cells sorted from blood. This receptor was identified in a woman under 30 in good health. This CDR3 is CASSLRRVSGYTF. The CDR3 DNA follows: TGTGCCAGCAGCTTACGACGGGTTTCTGGCTACACCTTC. The entire variable domain, with the rest obtained from reference TRBV5-4 and TRBJ1-2, is as follows: ETGVTQSPTHLIKTRGQQVTLRCSSQSGHNTVSWYQQALGQGPQFIFQYYREEENGRGNFPPRFSGLQFPNYSSELNVNALELDDSALYLCASSLRRVSGYTFGSGTRLTVV.